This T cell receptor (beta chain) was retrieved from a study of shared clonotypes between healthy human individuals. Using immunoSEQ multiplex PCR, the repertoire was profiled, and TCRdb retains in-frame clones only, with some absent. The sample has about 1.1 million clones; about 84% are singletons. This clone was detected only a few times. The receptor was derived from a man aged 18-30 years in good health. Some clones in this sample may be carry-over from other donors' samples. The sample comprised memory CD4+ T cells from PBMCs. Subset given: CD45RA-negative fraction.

As DNA, the CDR3 is TGTGCCAGCAGTTCTTCATTAGGATTCTCCTACGAGCAGTACTTC. It encodes CASSSSLGFSYEQYF. The V and J genes are TRBV6-6 and TRBJ2-7; D is unresolved. This CDR3 has 15 amino acids. Germline-derived CDR1 and CDR2 are MNHNY and SVGAGI (reference sequence). Trimming pared 4 bases from V and 0 bases from J, leaving 13 bases between.